The sequence of this TCR beta chain was determined in a study of beta chain features in type 1 diabetes. Study summary: Patients were similar to healthy donors in age and gender (as well as in cell yields). Study-level points and caveats: Cells that show high TCR expression could be over-represented by cDNA sequencing. Patients with Type 1 diabetes showed moderately but significantly shorter TCRB CDR3s in all four CD4+ subsets.

This clone has a handful of counts. Its antigen is not identified. Of the isolated RNA, all was reverse transcribed, and so the sequenced material was expressed TCRB transcripts. TCRdb's table, derived via immunoSEQ multiplex PCR, lists solely in-frame clones and lacks some. The table lists 450,000 to 600,000 clones, roughly 31% of them singletons. Cell sorting via CD45RO/CCR7/CD25/CD127/CD95/CD27 was performed to obtain CD4+ naive, central memory, regulatory and stem cell-like memory cells. The sequence came from a man aged 18 to 29 in good health. The material sequenced was naive CD4+ T cells from blood.

CDR3 in DNA: TGTGCCAGCTCACGGGACAGGGGAGAAGATACGCAGTATTTT. Residues: CASSRDRGEDTQYF. The V and J genes are TRBV18 and TRBJ2-3, with 10 bases that match TRBD1. V shed 4 bases and J 5 bases; nucleotides not matched to a gene: 3. The CDR3 spans 14 residues. From germline, CDR1 is KGHSH and CDR2 LQKENI.